This T cell receptor (beta chain) came from a study of Graves' ophthalmopathy and Graves' hyperthyroidism listed by TCRdb under 2018. Regarding the complete study: Peripheral blood samples were taken at the time of initial diagnosis, before any treatment was given. In total, approximately 140 blood samples were TCR-sequenced: 40 to 45 ophthalmopathy, under 80 hyperthyroidism and about 17 hyperthyroidism-to-ophthalmopathy patients. Following sample collection, hyperthyroidism patients were given methimazole at a starting dose of 30 mg daily, and ophthalmopathy patients were given high-dose intravenous methylprednisolone. An independent validation cohort was composed of 18 hyperthyroidism patients and over 15 patients who later progressed from hyperthyroidism to ophthalmopathy. To explore V-J signatures distinguishing ophthalmopathy from hyperthyroidism, a discovery set of 100 patients (roughly 45 ophthalmopathy, over 55 stable hyperthyroidism) was enrolled. In several hyperthyroidism patients, the T-cell repertoire of thyroid tissue was compared with the T-cell repertoire of blood. The study used signatures of the TCR beta repertoire to tell Graves' ophthalmopathy apart from Graves' hyperthyroidism and to predict which patients would progress to ophthalmopathy. The research as a whole found: The 13-signature model separated ophthalmopathy from stable hyperthyroidism with 87.88% sensitivity and 81% to 82% specificity in cross-validation, and 80%/75% in the test set. No statistical method was used to set the sample size in advance, and the investigators knew which group each participant was assigned to. In validation, the model predicted ophthalmopathy progression with over 60% sensitivity and around 72% specificity; some 13 predicted patients were CT-confirmed with GO in a median of about 6.2 months. Among expanded thyroid clonotypes with frequency above 0.001, most also showed up in blood, which suggests that blood repertoires may reflect the thyroid immune response.

The CDR3 has 16 amino acids, counting the end cysteine and phenylalanine. The only DNA kept is the CDR3, 48 bases in frame from the first base. Reading the germline V gene (reference sequence) gives CDR1 SEHNR and CDR2 FQNEAQ. For this chain, trimming is 3 bases at the V end and 5 bases at the J end, and the number of junction bases without a gene match is 10. Patients with ophthalmopathy had moderately to severely active disease, with a Clinical Activity Score of 3 or more, a NOSPECS grade of 4 or more, and a disease duration of less than 3 months. Anyone with other autoimmune diseases, uncontrolled infections, pregnancy or lactation was excluded from the study. Clinical symptoms, serum thyroxine, TRAb, thyroid ultrasound and orbital computed tomography formed the basis of the diagnosis. Ficoll-Paque density gradient centrifugation was used to isolate PBMCs from under 11 ml of fresh peripheral blood. Trizol reagent was used to extract the total RNA, and its quality was then checked on an Agilent 2100 Bioanalyzer.

Regarding this clonotype: There is no known antigen for this receptor. Per-nucleotide qualities are absent, and no much larger clonotype sits a single base away.

For repertoire sequencing, TCR beta CDR3 regions were amplified from RNA transcripts. A first-round RT-PCR used HTBI primers with the Qiagen OneStep RT-PCR kit, followed by a second-round multiplex PCR, size selection and purification. Sequencing of the libraries was carried out on an Illumina HiSeq2000 in paired-end mode with 100 bp reads. In the source study's methods: SOAPnuke was used to process the reads, removing any read that contained adapters or uncalled bases, had a mean Phred below 15, or lacked an exact match to the constant primer or identifier. COPE v1.2.5 was used to merge the high-quality paired reads. Each unique nucleotide sequence was treated as a clonotype, and MiTCR v1.1 was used to align the clonotypes to the IMGT TRB V, D and J references. The analysis was limited to V-J combinations with a frequency above 0.0001, which together covered about 99% of repertoires. A TCR clonal expansion and chaos score per V-J combination was defined as the ratio of F50 clonal expansion to chaos observed in the TCRdist matrix. Welch's t-statistics and random forest were used to narrow the features down to about twelve V-J combinations, which were then fed into a naive Bayes classifier. Thyroid-blood repertoire similarity was quantified with the Morisita-Horn index. The public reads were reprocessed in TCRdb via fastp at Q25 and MiXCR, keeping in-frame beta chains. Here each entry gathers all rows of one CDR3 protein and keeps the most common genes and DNA. The V and J calls and clone size are TCRdb's, not the authors'. The sample table shows 500,000 to 800,000 distinct CDR3 sequences, and roughly 39% are seen once. The top ten hold over 2.5% of the sample.

The rearranged chain carries TRBV7-9 and TRBJ2-1; the central 7 bases match TRBD2. The specimen sequenced was peripheral blood. This receptor was identified in an adult man with Graves' ophthalmopathy. The CDR3 amino acid sequence is: CASSLGRVVGNNEQFF. DNA sequence: TGTGCCAGCAGCTTGGGGAGGGTTGTCGGGAACAATGAGCAGTTCTTC.